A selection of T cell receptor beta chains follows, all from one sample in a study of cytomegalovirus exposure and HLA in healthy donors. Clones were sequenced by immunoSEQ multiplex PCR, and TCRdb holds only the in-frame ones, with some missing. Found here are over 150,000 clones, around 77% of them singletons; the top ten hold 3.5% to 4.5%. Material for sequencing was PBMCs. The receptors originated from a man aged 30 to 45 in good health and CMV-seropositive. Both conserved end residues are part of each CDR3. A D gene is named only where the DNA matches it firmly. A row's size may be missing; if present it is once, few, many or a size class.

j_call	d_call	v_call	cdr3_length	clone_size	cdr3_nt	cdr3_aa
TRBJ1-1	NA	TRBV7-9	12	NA	TGTTCCAGCAGCCCGAGAATGGCTGAAGCTTTCTTT	CSSSPRMAEAFF
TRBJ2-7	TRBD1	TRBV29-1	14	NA	TGCAGCGGCGGACAGGCTTTAAGCTCCTACGAGCAGTACTTC	CSGGQALSSYEQYF
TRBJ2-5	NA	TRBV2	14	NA	TGTGCCAGCAGTGAAGAGTCAGGGTTGGAGACCCAGTACTTC	CASSEESGLETQYF
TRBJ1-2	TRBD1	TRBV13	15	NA	TGTGCCAGCAGCTACGGACAGGGGGCCGGCTATGGCTACACCTTC	CASSYGQGAGYGYTF
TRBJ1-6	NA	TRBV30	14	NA	TGTGCCTGGAGTGGGGTAGGGAGTGGATCACCCCTCCACTTT	CAWSGVGSGSPLHF
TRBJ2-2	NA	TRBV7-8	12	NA	TGTGCCAGCAGCACTCACACCGGGGAGCTGTTTTTT	CASSTHTGELFF
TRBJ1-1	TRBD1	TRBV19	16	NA	TGTGCCAGTAGTGCAAGCCCGGGACAGGGGGCAAGGGGAGCTTTCTTT	CASSASPGQGARGAFF
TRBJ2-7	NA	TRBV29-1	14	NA	TGCAGCGCTGTTAGGGGGGGCAAAGAGCACGAGCAGTACTTC	CSAVRGGKEHEQYF
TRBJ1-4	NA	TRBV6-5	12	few	TGTGCCAGCAGTTACCAGGGCGGAAAACTGTTTTTT	CASSYQGGKLFF
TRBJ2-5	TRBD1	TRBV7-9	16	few	TGTGCCAGCAGCCCTCCTCCGGGACAGAAGCAAGAGACCCAGTACTTC	CASSPPPGQKQETQYF
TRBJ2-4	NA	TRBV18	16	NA	TGTGCCAGCTCCCCACCAGCGGCAGGAGGAATTGGCATTCAGTACTTC	CASSPPAAGGIGIQYF
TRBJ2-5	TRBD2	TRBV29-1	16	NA	TGCAGCGTTGTGGTTTACGGCGGGGGGGCCGGAGAGACCCAGTACTTC	CSVVVYGGGAGETQYF
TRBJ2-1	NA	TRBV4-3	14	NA	TGCGCCAGCAGCCAAGAAATAACGGACAATGAGCAGTTCTTC	CASSQEITDNEQFF
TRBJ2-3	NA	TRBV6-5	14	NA	TGTGCCAGCAGAAAACAGGTGTCCACAGATACGCAGTATTTT	CASRKQVSTDTQYF
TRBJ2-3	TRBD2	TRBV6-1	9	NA	TGTGTCGTCGCGGGGGGTCCGCTTTTT	CVVAGGPLF
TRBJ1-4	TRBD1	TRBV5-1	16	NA	TGCGCCAGCAGCCGGGACAGGGGAGGTGGTGAAGAAAAACTGTTTTTT	CASSRDRGGGEEKLFF
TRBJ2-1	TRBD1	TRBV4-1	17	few	TGCGCCAGCAGCTCGCCACCCGGGACAGGGTCTTACAATGAGCAGTTCTTC	CASSSPPGTGSYNEQFF
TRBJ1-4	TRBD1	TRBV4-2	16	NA	TGTGCCAGCAGCAAGAAGACAGGGGGTGGTAATGAAAAACTGTTTTTT	CASSKKTGGGNEKLFF
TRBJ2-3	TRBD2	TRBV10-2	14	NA	TGCGCCAGCAGTGCCACTAGCGGAACAGATACGCAGTATTTT	CASSATSGTDTQYF
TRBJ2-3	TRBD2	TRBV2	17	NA	TGTGCCAGCACGCCTGAGGCGGGGGTCACTAGCACAGATACGCAGTATTTT	CASTPEAGVTSTDTQYF
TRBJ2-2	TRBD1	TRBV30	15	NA	TGTGCCTCTCCTCCGGGACAGGGGAACACCGGGGAGCTGTTTTTT	CASPPGQGNTGELFF
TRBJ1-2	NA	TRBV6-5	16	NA	TGTGCCAGCAGTTACGACAGCACATGGACTAACTATGGCTACACCTTC	CASSYDSTWTNYGYTF
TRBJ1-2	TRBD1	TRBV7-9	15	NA	TGTGCCAGCAGCTCGGACAGGGGTTCTAACTATGGCTACACCTTC	CASSSDRGSNYGYTF
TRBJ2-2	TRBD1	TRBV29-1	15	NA	TGCAGCGCGTCCCGGGACAGCCTGAACACCGGGGAGCTGTTTTTT	CSASRDSLNTGELFF
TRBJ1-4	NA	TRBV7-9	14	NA	TGTGCCAGCAACGTCGAACGGTCGAATGAAAAACTGTTTTTT	CASNVERSNEKLFF
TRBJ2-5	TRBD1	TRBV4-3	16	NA	TGCGCCAGCAGCCAAGACCTACAGGGGGTTGTAGAGACCCAGTACTTC	CASSQDLQGVVETQYF
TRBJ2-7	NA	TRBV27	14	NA	TGTGCCAGCAGTTTATTATCCGGGGACTACGAGCAGTACTTC	CASSLLSGDYEQYF
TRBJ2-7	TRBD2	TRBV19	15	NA	TGTGCCAGTAGTATAGGTAGCGGGGGGTCCTACGAGCAGTACTTC	CASSIGSGGSYEQYF
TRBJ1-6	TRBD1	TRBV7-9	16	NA	TGTGCCAGCAGCTTAGTAGGGGGCGAAGGTAATTCACCCCTCCACTTT	CASSLVGGEGNSPLHF
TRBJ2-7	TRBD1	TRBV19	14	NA	TGTGCCAGTAGTTGGGCAGGGGGTGATTACGAGCAGTACTTC	CASSWAGGDYEQYF
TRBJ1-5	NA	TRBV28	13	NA	TGTGCCAGCAGTTACTTCACGGATCAGCCCCAGCATTTT	CASSYFTDQPQHF
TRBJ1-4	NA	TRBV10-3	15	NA	TGTGCCTCCTCGGGGGGGTTAGCAACTAATGAAAAACTGTTTTTT	CASSGGLATNEKLFF
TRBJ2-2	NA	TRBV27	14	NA	TGTGCCAGCAGTTTCGGAGGGCGCACCGGGGAGCTGTTTTTT	CASSFGGRTGELFF
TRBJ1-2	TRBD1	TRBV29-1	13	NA	TGCAGCGTGGGGACAGGAGCTAACTATGGCTACACCTTC	CSVGTGANYGYTF
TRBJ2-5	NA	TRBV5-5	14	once	TGTGCCAGCAGCTTGAGGCAGGGGCAGGAGACCCAGTACTTC	CASSLRQGQETQYF
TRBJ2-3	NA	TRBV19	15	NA	TGTGCCAGTAGTATAGGAAATTCGGGCACAGATACGCAGTATTTT	CASSIGNSGTDTQYF